The 26 T cell receptor beta chains listed next were all sequenced from one sample in a study of cytotoxic CD8 clonotypes in ibrutinib-treated CLL. Some clones are missing from TCRdb's copy, which holds only in-frame ones; the method was immunoSEQ multiplex PCR. The sample holds 110,000 or so clones, 45% to 65% seen once. The sequences come from PBMCs, collected after 24 months of ibrutinib treatment. Receptor source: a human donor with chronic lymphocytic leukemia.

The gene calls are TRBV29-1 and TRBJ2-5; 9 nucleotides agree with TRBD1. V lost 4 bases and J lost 3; bases outside the gene matches: 6. CDR1 is SQVTM, CDR2 ANQGSEA, per germline. The CDR3 sequence is 14 residues long. In DNA, the CDR3 is TGCAGCGTTGCGCCGGGACAGGGAAAAGAGACCCAGTACTTC. Its translation: CSVAPGQGKETQYF.

The chain joins TRBV28 to TRBJ2-7; D is perhaps TRBD2 (5 bases). The V end was cut by 3 bases, the J end by 1 base, with 16 bases between. The CDR3 runs 16 residues. Germline CDR1 and CDR2: MDHEN and SYDVKM. CDR3 in amino acids: CASSFGLGWTSYEQYF. The CDR3 coding sequence is TGTGCCAGCAGTTTCGGTCTAGGGTGGACTTCCTACGAGCAGTACTTC.

The chain recombines TRBV9 with TRBJ2-3; D remains unclear. Germline V lookup: CDR1 SGDLS, CDR2 YYNGEE. The CDR3 length is 13 residues. Deletions cut 0 bases from V and 4 bases from J, with 6 bases between. The CDR3 reads CASSVASADTQYF. The CDR3 DNA is TGTGCCAGCAGCGTAGCATCGGCAGATACGCAGTATTTT.

Details on this clone: This specimen includes other DNA sequences encoding the same CDR3. This chain joins TRBV30 and TRBJ2-2; unclear D gene. This CDR3 is built from 14 residues. The germline V gene has CDR1 GTSNPN and CDR2 SVGIG (reference sequence). V was trimmed by 3 bases and J by 2 bases, leaving 10 bases between them. The CDR3 bases are TGTGCCTGGAGGGGTCATGGAAACACCGGGGAGCTGTTTTTT. It translates to CAWRGHGNTGELFF.

The V and J genes are TRBV4-1 and TRBJ2-7, with a possible D match to TRBD1 (6 bases). V lost 0 bases and J 2 bases, leaving 14 bases between the germline ends. The CDR3 runs 16 residues. CDR1 MGHRA and CDR2 YSYEKL come from the germline V gene. CDR3 nucleotides: TGCGCCAGCAGCCAAGATCAAGGACAGAGGGCCTACGAGCAGTACTTC. Translation: CASSQDQGQRAYEQYF.

The genes are TRBV7-2 and TRBJ2-1; 7 nucleotides match TRBD2. Germline-derived CDR1 and CDR2 are SGHTA and FQGNSA. The length of the CDR3 is 19 residues. V shed 1 base and J 0 bases; nucleotides not matched to a gene: 12. The CDR3, as DNA: TGTGCCAGCAGCTTAGTCCGATTAACACGGGGGGACTCCTACAATGAGCAGTTCTTC. Protein product: CASSLVRLTRGDSYNEQFF. The entire variable domain, with the rest obtained from reference TRBV7-2 and TRBJ2-1, is as follows: GAGVSQSPSNKVTEKGKDVELRCDPISGHTALYWYRQSLGQGLEFLIYFQGNSAPDKSGLPSDRFSAERTGGSVSTLTIQRTQQEDSAVYLCASSLVRLTRGDSYNEQFFGPGTRLTVL.

This chain uses TRBV7-3 with TRBJ2-3; maybe TRBD1 (6 bases). This CDR3 spans 15 amino acids. Germline V gene lookup returns CDR1 SGHTA and CDR2 FQGTGA. Trimming took off 5 bases at V and 2 bases at J, with 14 bases between the two ends. The CDR3 reads CASSVTGHFTDTQYF. The CDR3 DNA sequence: TGTGCCAGCAGCGTGACGGGACACTTCACAGATACGCAGTATTTT.

The gene calls are TRBV29-1 and TRBJ2-7; TRBD2 aligns across 8 bases. CDR3 size: 13 residues. Germline V gene lookup returns CDR1 SQVTM and CDR2 ANQGSEA. The junction had 12 bases not matched to a gene; V was cut back by 7 bases and J by 7 bases. The CDR3 loop is CSAGGGSLWEQYF. The CDR3 coding sequence is TGCAGCGCCGGGGGGGGTTCACTCTGGGAGCAGTACTTC.

The chain joins TRBV11-3 to TRBJ2-3, with D maybe TRBD2 (5 bases). Germline V gene lookup returns CDR1 SGHNT and CDR2 YENEEA. Trimming removed 5 bases at V and 0 bases at J, with 9 bases between. This CDR3 is built from 14 residues. CDR3 sequence (DNA): TGTGCCAGCAGCCCCCGGGGAAGCACAGATACGCAGTATTTT. Residues: CASSPRGSTDTQYF. The whole variable domain, remainder taken from reference TRBV11-3 and TRBJ2-3, is EAGVVQSPRYKIIEKKQPVAFWCNPISGHNTLYWYLQNLGQGPELLIRYENEEAVDDSQLPKDRFSAERLKGVDSTLKIQPAELGDSAVYLCASSPRGSTDTQYFGPGTRLTVL.

The V gene is TRBV30, the J gene TRBJ1-5; D may be TRBD1 (5 bases). The CDR3 loop spans 15 amino acids. Germline assignment: CDR1 GTSNPN and CDR2 SVGIG (reference sequence). V dropped 8 bases and J dropped 5 bases, with 22 bases sitting between them. CDR3 region: CASRDPTANYQPQHF. CDR3 in DNA: TGTGCCAGTAGAGACCCGACAGCCAACTATCAGCCCCAGCATTTT.

Details on this clone: The germline gene is not matched at one end of the junction; a read error may be the cause. The gene calls are TRBV6-6 and TRBJ2-3; 9 nucleotides match TRBD2. The CDR3 covers 16 residues. In germline, CDR1 is MNHNY, CDR2 SVGAGI (reference sequence). The CDR3 loop is CAISGGVAGDTDTQYF. In DNA form, the CDR3 reads TGTGCCATCAGTGGTGGGGTAGCGGGGGACACAGATACGCAGTATTTT.

The chain carries TRBV6-1 and TRBJ1-5; 7 bases are shared with TRBD1. The trim removed 4 bases at V and 3 bases at J, leaving 3 bases unmatched. The CDR3 covers 14 residues. Germline V gene sequence: CDR1 MNHNS, CDR2 SASEGT. CDR3 sequence: CASSGEGANQPQHF. The CDR3 DNA is TGTGCCAGCAGTGGTGAGGGGGCCAATCAGCCCCAGCATTTT.

This sequence joins TRBV30 and TRBJ1-4; maybe TRBD1 (6 bases). Trimming pared 3 bases from V and 1 base from J, leaving 12 bases between. The CDR3 sequence is 15 residues long. Germline lookup yields CDR1 GTSNPN and CDR2 SVGIG (reference sequence). The CDR3 bases are TGTGCCTGGAGGCAGAAGGGGGGAACTAATGAAAAACTGTTTTTT. It translates to CAWRQKGGTNEKLFF.

The chain employs TRBV27 and TRBJ2-7; 7 positions agree with TRBD1. There are 15 residues in the CDR3. From germline, CDR1 is MNHEY and CDR2 SMNVEV (reference sequence). Trimming removed 2 bases from V and 5 bases from J; junction bases left unmatched: 9. As DNA, the CDR3 is TGTGCCAGCAGTTTAGGGGGAAGGGGGCAGGACGAGCAGTACTTC. This translates into CASSLGGRGQDEQYF.

This CDR3 reads CASSPQAGGADTEAFF. As DNA, the CDR3 is TGTGCCAGCAGCCCGCAGGCAGGGGGCGCTGACACTGAAGCTTTCTTT. J is TRBJ1-1 and V is TRBV5-6, with 8 bases matching TRBD1. V trimming: 4 bases; J trimming: 3 bases; junction bases outside the gene matches: 11. CDR1 and CDR2 (germline): SGHDT, YYEEEE. This CDR3 has 16 amino acids.

The CDR3 spells CASSRGQGGDEQFF. CDR3 nucleotide sequence: TGTGCCAGCTCACGGGGACAGGGAGGGGATGAGCAGTTCTTC. The rearrangement joins TRBV18 to TRBJ2-1; 9 nucleotides align to TRBD1. The V and J ends lost 4 bases and 8 bases, in that order; junction bases with no gene match: 6. Germline V gene data show CDR1 as KGHSH and CDR2 as LQKENI. This CDR3 has 14 residues.

The chain has TRBV9 and TRBJ1-2; 10 bases fit TRBD1. The CDR3 covers 15 residues. After removal of 3 bases from V and 7 bases from J, the junction contained 9 bases not matched to a gene. The V gene's germline CDR1 is SGDLS and CDR2 YYNGEE. The CDR3 DNA follows: TGTGCCAGCAGCGAGGGAAGGACAGGGGGGAGTGGCTACACCTTC. Translation: CASSEGRTGGSGYTF.

In DNA, the CDR3 is TGTGCCAGCAGGAGACAGGGGGCGCAGAATGAGCAGTTCTTC. Translated: CASRRQGAQNEQFF. The rearrangement joins TRBV21-1 to TRBJ2-1; TRBD1 was called by the table and not checked on the DNA. TRBV21-1 is recorded as a pseudogene. This CDR3 has 14 amino acids.

The V call is TRBV2, the J call TRBJ1-1; D may be TRBD1 (5 bases). The CDR3 extends over 14 amino acids. Germline V lookup: CDR1 SNHLY, CDR2 FYNNEI. Trimming stripped 8 bases from V and 4 bases from J, with 17 bases between. The CDR3 region is CASGTRNRGTEAFF. CDR3 DNA: TGTGCCAGCGGGACGAGAAACCGGGGCACTGAAGCTTTCTTT. The full variable domain, completed using reference TRBV2 and TRBJ1-1, is EPEVTQTPSHQVTQMGQEVILRCVPISNHLYFYWYRQILGQKVEFLVSFYNNEISEKSEIFDDQFSVERPDGSNFTLKIRSTKLEDSAMYFCASGTRNRGTEAFFGQGTRLTVV.

This chain uses TRBV28 with TRBJ2-1; D gene unclear. Trimming left V 5 bases short and J 4 bases short, with 12 bases between. CDR1 and CDR2 from the germline V gene are MDHEN and SYDVKM. The CDR3 is 14 residues long. In DNA form, the CDR3 reads TGTGCCAGCAGTCCTCCTGGGTATTACAATGAGCAGTTCTTC. Amino acids: CASSPPGYYNEQFF.

This clone was counted a few times. V usage is TRBV6-6 and J usage is TRBJ1-1, with D possibly TRBD1 on 6 matching bases. The CDR3 is made up of 14 amino acids. Germline V lookup: CDR1 MNHNY, CDR2 SVGAGI (reference sequence). Deletions cut 7 bases from V and 5 bases from J, with 17 bases between. CDR3 sequence: CASNTGSSQTEAFF. The CDR3 bases are TGTGCCAGCAACACAGGGTCCAGTCAGACTGAAGCTTTCTTT.

To note about this clone: One end of the junction does not line up with germline, which may come from a read error. The genes are TRBV5-1 and TRBJ2-3, with 13 bases that match TRBD2. Germline V gene lookup returns CDR1 SGHRS and CDR2 YFSETQ. The CDR3 is made up of 16 amino acids. The CDR3 region is CASSLGLAGSQDTQYF. The CDR3 region has the DNA TGCGCCAGCAGTTTGGGACTAGCGGGATCGCAGGATACGCAGTATTTT.

In its sample, this clone was seen once. The J gene is TRBJ1-6, the V gene TRBV27; D perhaps matches TRBD1 (6 bases). The ends were cut back, 2 bases at V and 6 bases at J, with 17 bases in the middle. Germline loops: CDR1 MNHEY, CDR2 SMNVEV (reference sequence). This CDR3 spans 17 amino acids. Here the CDR3 reads CASSLVGDTTSNSPLHF. The CDR3 DNA reads TGTGCCAGCAGTTTAGTTGGGGACACTACAAGTAATTCACCCCTCCACTTT.

CDR3 amino acids: CASSLYASGAYEQYF. CDR3 nucleotide sequence: TGTGCCAGCAGCTTATATGCTAGCGGGGCCTACGAGCAGTACTTC. The chain has TRBV7-2 and TRBJ2-7, with 9 bases aligning to TRBD2. Germline V gene sequence: CDR1 SGHTA, CDR2 FQGNSA. With 2 bases clipped from V and 2 bases from J, the junction kept 4 bases outside the gene matches. This CDR3 is 15 amino acids long.

The rearrangement links TRBV29-1 to TRBJ2-3; a possible D gene is TRBD2 (6 bases). Looked up from germline, CDR1 is SQVTM and CDR2 is ANQGSEA. CDR3 length: 14 amino acids. The V end was cut by 7 bases, the J end by 0 bases, with 14 bases between. The CDR3 nucleotides read TGCAGCGGTTGGGGTCGGGGGAGCACAGATACGCAGTATTTT. It codes for CSGWGRGSTDTQYF.

This clone was recorded a few times. The chain links TRBV27 to TRBJ2-5, with TRBD1 identical over 10 bases. Germline assignment: CDR1 MNHEY and CDR2 SMNVEV (reference sequence). The CDR3 is made up of 14 amino acids. The V and J ends lost 6 bases and 7 bases, in that order; junction bases with no gene match: 8. CDR3 sequence: CASSPDRGDGTQYF. CDR3 bases: TGTGCCAGCAGCCCGGACAGGGGGGATGGGACCCAGTACTTC.